Each of the 8 T cell receptor beta chains below was sequenced from the same sample in a study of blood T cell repertoires in COVID-19. Here immunoSEQ multiplex PCR was the method, and the copy in TCRdb shows in-frame clones only, minus some. This sample carries some 45,000 clones, about 85% of them seen once, and the ten largest clones take 25% to 35%. Sequenced material: peripheral blood. The receptor source for this set is a woman of 80 years or more with acute or convalescent COVID-19.

The chain has TRBV5-1 and TRBJ2-3; 8 positions match TRBD1. The J segment lost 4 bases and the V segment lost 4 bases, leaving 8 bases of the junction unmatched. From germline, CDR1 is SGHRS and CDR2 YFSETQ. This CDR3 spans 15 amino acids. DNA of the CDR3: TGCGCCAGCAGCCCCCAGGGGGCGCGGGCAGATACGCAGTATTTT. Its translation is CASSPQGARADTQYF.

J is TRBJ1-2 and V is TRBV29-1; 7 nucleotides agree with TRBD1. V was pared by 7 bases and J by 4 bases, with 9 bases of the junction left unmatched. Germline CDR1 SQVTM, CDR2 ANQGSEA. There are 13 residues in the CDR3. In DNA form, the CDR3 reads TGCAGCGCTTTGACAGGGTCGTCCTATGGCTACACCTTC. Translating it yields CSALTGSSYGYTF.

The sample holds one count of this clone. This chain joins TRBV28 and TRBJ2-1; tentatively, D is TRBD2 (6 bases). The germline V and J ends were trimmed by 3 bases and 10 bases, with 10 bases remaining between them. This CDR3 region has 12 residues. Germline V gene sequence: CDR1 MDHEN, CDR2 SYDVKM. The CDR3: CASSLGLREQFF. CDR3 in DNA: TGTGCCAGCAGTTTGGGACTCCGCGAGCAGTTCTTC. Full variable domain (missing parts from reference TRBV28 and TRBJ2-1): DVKVTQSSRYLVKRTGEKVFLECVQDMDHENMFWYRQDPGLGLRLIYFSYDVKMKEKGDIPEGYSVSREKKERFSLILESASTNQTSMYLCASSLGLREQFFGPGTRLTVL.

V gene TRBV27 combines with J gene TRBJ2-1, with 8 positions matching TRBD1. The CDR3 has 13 residues. The trim removed 6 bases at V and 7 bases at J, leaving 5 bases unmatched. The germline V gene encodes CDR1 MNHEY and CDR2 SMNVEV (reference sequence). The CDR3 region has the DNA TGTGCCAGCAGATTTGACAGGGGAAATGAGCAGTTCTTC. This translates into CASRFDRGNEQFF.

The chain employs TRBV30 and TRBJ1-5, with 7 nucleotides matching TRBD1. The germline V gene has CDR1 GTSNPN and CDR2 SVGIG (reference sequence). J gave up 7 bases and V 1 base, and 4 bases lay outside the gene matches. This CDR3 region has 13 residues. Written as DNA, the CDR3 is TGTGCCTGGAGTGGTACAGGGGAACAGCCCCAGCATTTT. Residues: CAWSGTGEQPQHF.

J is TRBJ1-1 and V is TRBV25-1; a possible D gene is TRBD1 (5 bases). Deletions cut 3 bases from V and 4 bases from J, with 6 bases between. This CDR3 contains 12 residues. Germline V lookup: CDR1 MGHDK, CDR2 SYGVNS. The CDR3 here is CASSDGGTEAFF. The CDR3 DNA follows: TGTGCCAGCAGTGACGGGGGCACTGAAGCTTTCTTT.

The gene calls are TRBV3-1 (or the pseudogene TRBV3-2) and TRBJ2-1; 7 positions agree with TRBD2. CDR3 length equals 14 residues. Unmatched junction bases numbered 8, after V lost 6 bases and J lost 6 bases. Germline V gene lookup returns CDR1 LGHDT and CDR2 YNNKEL (reference sequence). CDR3 sequence reads: CASSLWEGSNEQFF. The CDR3 DNA follows: TGTGCCAGCAGTCTGTGGGAGGGGTCCAATGAGCAGTTCTTC.

The chain recombines TRBV2 with TRBJ2-5; 8 positions agree with TRBD2. Germline-derived CDR1 and CDR2 are SNHLY and FYNNEI. The CDR3 consists of 14 residues. V was clipped by 5 bases and J by 5 bases; unmatched bases: 7. The CDR3 nucleotides read TGTGCCAGCAGTTACCGACTAGCGAGTGAGACCCAGTACTTC. Its translation: CASSYRLASETQYF.